The 28 T cell receptor beta chains listed next were all sequenced from one sample in a study of shared clonotypes between healthy human individuals. Clones were read by immunoSEQ multiplex PCR, and TCRdb kept only the in-frame ones, dropping some. Of around 1.9 million clones listed, just over 90% are singletons. CD45RO-negative cells were positively selected for CCR7, leaving out terminally differentiated effector memory CD45RA+ cells. Sequencing used naive CD8+ T cells from PBMCs. The receptors were gathered from a man aged 18 to 35 in good health. Some clones in this sample may be carry-over from other donors' samples.

This chain uses TRBV5-1 with TRBJ2-7; the D gene could be TRBD1 or TRBD2 (5 bases each). Germline CDR1 reads SGHRS; CDR2 reads YFSETQ. This CDR3 is 16 amino acids long. V gave up 0 bases and J gave up 0 bases, with 13 bases separating them. The CDR3 region is CASSLEWGRSSYEQYF. The CDR3 bases are TGCGCCAGCAGCTTGGAGTGGGGACGAAGCTCCTACGAGCAGTACTTC.

Details on this clone: Other DNA sequences in the sample encode the same CDR3. The V gene is TRBV5-6, the J gene TRBJ1-1; the match to TRBD1 covers 8 bases. Losses at the gene ends were 5 bases for V and 1 base for J; bases not matched to a gene: 4. CDR1 and CDR2 (germline): SGHDT, YYEEEE. This CDR3 is 14 amino acids long. CDR3 coding DNA: TGTGCCAGCAGTCCCGGGACAGGGAACACTGAAGCTTTCTTT. The encoded protein is CASSPGTGNTEAFF.

J is TRBJ2-2 and V is TRBV27; no definite D call. The CDR3 totals 15 residues. Looked up from germline, CDR1 is MNHEY and CDR2 is SMNVEV (reference sequence). Deletions cut 6 bases from V and 1 base from J, with 12 bases between. CDR3 sequence: CASSGRTVNTGELFF. The CDR3 nucleotides read TGTGCCAGCAGCGGACGGACGGTGAACACCGGGGAGCTGTTTTTT.

Remarks on this clone: This CDR3 is also generated by other DNA sequences in the sample. V gene TRBV6-5 combines with J gene TRBJ2-7, with 8 bases aligning to TRBD1. V lost 0 bases and J lost 6; bases outside the gene matches: 1. The germline V gene has CDR1 MNHEY and CDR2 SVGAGI. This CDR3 spans 13 amino acids. The CDR3 spells CASSYSDRAEQYF. The CDR3 DNA follows: TGTGCCAGCAGTTACTCGGACAGGGCCGAGCAGTACTTC.

The genes are TRBV15 and TRBJ1-4; D gene ambiguous. V lost 5 bases to trimming and J lost 0 bases, with 10 bases between them. The CDR3 length is 15 residues. Per the germline V gene, CDR1 is LNHNV and CDR2 is YYDKDF (reference sequence). The CDR3 bases are TGTGCCACCAGCGAGGTTCCTACAACTAATGAAAAACTGTTTTTT. Residues: CATSEVPTTNEKLFF.

The chain couples TRBV4-3 to TRBJ2-5; maybe TRBD1 (5 bases). The germline V gene encodes CDR1 LGHNA and CDR2 YSLEER. The V end was cut by 0 bases, the J end by 4 bases, with 9 bases between. CDR3 length equals 14 residues. CDR3 DNA: TGCGCCAGCAGCCAAGAGGGTAGGGGAGAGACCCAGTACTTC. Its protein product is CASSQEGRGETQYF.

This clone appeared a few times. Other nucleotide sequences in the sample specify the same CDR3. The chain couples TRBV14 to TRBJ2-7; D uncertain. Trimming pared 0 bases from V and 3 bases from J, leaving 3 bases between. Germline loops: CDR1 SGHDN, CDR2 FVKESK. This CDR3 is built from 12 residues. The CDR3 reads CASSQDFYEQYF. The CDR3 DNA reads as TGTGCCAGCAGCCAAGATTTCTACGAGCAGTACTTC.

The chain is built from TRBV10-3 and TRBJ1-1; 9 bases agree with TRBD1. The CDR3 has 14 amino acids. CDR1 is ENHRY, CDR2 SYGVKD, per germline. J gave up 3 bases and V 11 bases, and 10 bases lay outside the gene matches. CDR3 in DNA: TGTGCCGTACAACAGGGGGCGCTTGACACTGAAGCTTTCTTT. It translates to CAVQQGALDTEAFF.

The J gene is TRBJ2-2, the V gene TRBV4-3; D ambiguous. Trimming took off 0 bases at V and 0 bases at J, with 8 bases between the two ends. This CDR3 region has 16 residues. The germline CDR1 and CDR2 sequences are LGHNA and YSLEER. In DNA, the CDR3 is TGCGCCAGCAGCCAAGATCCGGTATCGAACACCGGGGAGCTGTTTTTT. Translating gives CASSQDPVSNTGELFF.

This chain uses TRBV18 with TRBJ1-2; tentative D call: TRBD1 (5 bases). Looked up from germline, CDR1 is KGHSH and CDR2 is LQKENI. Trimming took 6 bases from V and 3 from J, leaving 14 bases between them. This CDR3 has 14 amino acids. The CDR3 loop is CASSPQGEYYGYTF. CDR3 DNA: TGTGCCAGCTCCCCCCAGGGCGAATACTATGGCTACACCTTC.

This chain's CDR3 is CASSQGGGRTDTQYF. The CDR3 DNA sequence: TGCGCCAGCAGCCAAGGAGGGGGACGCACAGATACGCAGTATTTT. The rearrangement links TRBV4-1 to TRBJ2-3; D may be TRBD1 (6 bases). Germline V gene sequence: CDR1 MGHRA, CDR2 YSYEKL. V gave up 1 base and J gave up 1 base, with 9 bases separating them. This CDR3 spans 15 amino acids.

This rearrangement joins TRBV10-3 to TRBJ2-2; D is perhaps TRBD2 (6 bases). The CDR3 is made up of 15 amino acids. CDR1 is ENHRY and CDR2 is SYGVKD in the germline V gene. Trimming removed 3 bases at V and 4 bases at J, with 12 bases between. The chain's CDR3 is CAISEGGESTGELFF. The CDR3 DNA reads as TGTGCCATCAGTGAAGGAGGGGAATCCACCGGGGAGCTGTTTTTT.

This chain connects TRBV7-2 to TRBJ1-3, with a weak D call TRBD1 (5 bases). The CDR3 sequence is 14 residues long. CDR1 and CDR2 (germline): SGHTA, FQGNSA. Trimming shortened V by 3 bases and J by 2 bases, and 8 bases separated the two germline ends. CDR3 residues: CASSFWGPGNTIYF. The DNA for the CDR3 is TGTGCCAGCAGCTTCTGGGGCCCTGGAAACACCATATATTTT.

The gene calls are TRBV10-2 and TRBJ2-7; 7 bases line up with TRBD1. The J segment lost 2 bases and the V segment lost 6 bases, leaving 7 bases of the junction unmatched. The CDR3 spans 14 residues. The V gene's germline CDR1 is WSHSY and CDR2 SAAADI. CDR3 nucleotide sequence: TGCGCCAGCAGCCCCGGGACAGCGGCCTACGAGCAGTACTTC. It specifies CASSPGTAAYEQYF.

This chain joins TRBV7-6 and TRBJ1-4, with D unresolved. The V gene's germline CDR1 is SGHVS and CDR2 FNYEAQ. Trimming removed 0 bases at V and 1 base at J, with 15 bases between. The CDR3 runs 18 residues. As DNA, the CDR3 is TGTGCCAGCAGCTTAGCGCGGGATAGGGCGCTAACTAATGAAAAACTGTTTTTT. Amino acids: CASSLARDRALTNEKLFF.

V gene TRBV19 combines with J gene TRBJ1-5; D is unclear. CDR1 and CDR2 (germline): LNHDA, SQIVND (reference sequence). This CDR3 has 16 amino acids. Trimming pared 1 base from V and 0 bases from J, leaving 10 bases between. CDR3 loop: CASSIAPGYSNQPQHF. The CDR3 DNA is TGTGCCAGTAGTATAGCCCCGGGGTATAGCAATCAGCCCCAGCATTTT.

This rearrangement joins TRBV7-9 to TRBJ2-5; 7 bases match TRBD1. Germline lookup yields CDR1 SEHNR and CDR2 FQNEAQ (reference sequence). V gave up 5 bases and J gave up 6 bases; unmatched junction bases: 9. This CDR3 region has 14 residues. The CDR3 nucleotides read TGTGCCAGCAGCGCAGACAGGGAGTGGAAGACCCAGTACTTC. This translates into CASSADREWKTQYF.

The rearrangement joins TRBV29-1 to TRBJ1-1; D is perhaps TRBD1 (5 bases). The CDR3 covers 11 residues. The germline V gene encodes CDR1 SQVTM and CDR2 ANQGSEA. The V and J ends lost 6 bases and 11 bases respectively, with 16 bases between them. The CDR3 spells CSVREGFWAFF. The DNA of the CDR3 is TGCAGCGTCCGGGAGGGGTTTTGGGCTTTCTTT.

The count of this clone is one. As DNA, the CDR3 is TGTGCCAGCAGCCAAGAGGCATATCGGTCTTCTGGGGCCAACGTCCTGACTTTC. Amino acids: CASSQEAYRSSGANVLTF. The chain carries TRBV14 and TRBJ2-6; D not resolved. Germline V lookup: CDR1 SGHDN, CDR2 FVKESK. V dropped 0 bases and J dropped 1 base, with 13 bases sitting between them. This CDR3 is built from 18 residues.

As concerns this clone: Other DNA sequences within the sample encode an identical CDR3. V usage is TRBV7-9 and J usage is TRBJ1-1; D not certain. The germline V and J ends were trimmed by 1 base and 4 bases, with 4 bases remaining between them. CDR3 length: 12 amino acids. Germline CDR1 reads SEHNR; CDR2 reads FQNEAQ (reference sequence). CDR3: CASSLGVTEAFF. CDR3 coding DNA: TGTGCCAGCAGCTTAGGTGTCACTGAAGCTTTCTTT.

The chain recombines TRBV5-1 with TRBJ2-7, with 13 bases lining up with TRBD2. The CDR3 is 16 amino acids. Germline V gene lookup returns CDR1 SGHRS and CDR2 YFSETQ. Losses at the gene ends were 4 bases for V and 3 bases for J; bases not matched to a gene: 7. Here the CDR3 reads CASSPGLAGSVYEQYF. CDR3 nucleotide sequence: TGCGCCAGCAGCCCGGGACTAGCGGGAAGCGTCTACGAGCAGTACTTC.

This rearrangement joins TRBV19 to TRBJ2-2, with 11 bases fitting TRBD2. Germline CDR1 is LNHDA and CDR2 is SQIVND (reference sequence). Trimming at V came to 7 bases and at J to 3 bases, leaving 10 bases not matched to a gene. The CDR3 has 17 residues. Written as DNA, the CDR3 is TGTGCCAGTACCCATCGGGGGGGACTAGCGGACACCGGGGAGCTGTTTTTT. Translating gives CASTHRGGLADTGELFF. Full variable domain (missing parts from reference TRBV19 and TRBJ2-2): DGGITQSPKYLFRKEGQNVTLSCEQNLNHDAMYWYRQDPGQGLRLIYYSQIVNDFQKGDIAEGYSVSREKKESFPLTVTSAQKNPTAFYLCASTHRGGLADTGELFFGEGSRLTVL.

The chain recombines TRBV30 with TRBJ2-7, with 7 bases fitting TRBD1. V shed 3 bases and J 4 bases; nucleotides not matched to a gene: 6. Germline CDR1 GTSNPN, CDR2 SVGIG (reference sequence). The length of the CDR3 is 13 residues. The chain's CDR3 is CAWSAQGPYEQYF. Written as DNA, the CDR3 is TGTGCCTGGAGCGCACAGGGGCCGTACGAGCAGTACTTC.

The rearrangement links TRBV6-1 to TRBJ1-5, with no clear D. Germline CDR1 is MNHNS and CDR2 is SASEGT. The length of the CDR3 is 13 residues. V lost 2 bases and J 5 bases, leaving 7 bases between the germline ends. The CDR3 sequence: CASSENPDQPQHF. CDR3 DNA sequence: TGTGCCAGCAGTGAAAATCCCGATCAGCCCCAGCATTTT.

This chain joins TRBV27 and TRBJ1-4; 9 positions match TRBD1. The CDR3 totals 14 residues. Germline trimming cut 5 bases from V and 11 bases from J; bases unmatched to any gene: 9. Germline V gene data show CDR1 as MNHEY and CDR2 as SMNVEV (reference sequence). DNA for the CDR3: TGTGCCAGCAGTCTCAGAGGGGACAGGGATAAACTGTTTTTT. The encoded protein is CASSLRGDRDKLFF.

The chain carries TRBV9 and TRBJ2-7; D possibly matches TRBD1 or TRBD2 (7 bases each). The germline V and J ends were trimmed by 4 bases and 4 bases, with 18 bases remaining between them. The CDR3 contains 15 residues. CDR1 is SGDLS, CDR2 YYNGEE, per germline. Here the CDR3 reads CASSQGGGSQYEQYF. Written as DNA, the CDR3 is TGTGCCAGCAGCCAAGGGGGCGGGAGTCAGTACGAGCAGTACTTC.

The chain links TRBV7-6 to TRBJ1-2, with D uncertain. The CDR3 covers 12 residues. Germline CDR1 is SGHVS and CDR2 is FNYEAQ. V shed 5 bases and J shed 8 bases, with 12 bases lying between them. The CDR3 DNA reads as TGTGCCAGCAGCCCCGCAAGCGAGGGCTACACCTTC. This sequence encodes CASSPASEGYTF. Together with reference TRBV7-6 and TRBJ1-2, the CDR3 gives the full variable domain: GAGVSQSPRYKVTKRGQDVALRCDPISGHVSLYWYRQALGQGPEFLTYFNYEAQQDKSGLPNDRFSAERPEGSISTLTIQRTEQRDSAMYRCASSPASEGYTFGSGTRLTVV.

The chain joins TRBV19 to TRBJ1-2; no reliable D call. Germline CDR1 is LNHDA and CDR2 is SQIVND (reference sequence). V was pared by 6 bases and J by 3 bases, with 14 bases between. The CDR3 consists of 14 residues. CDR3 amino acids: CASRGSGRDYGYTF. CDR3 coding DNA: TGTGCCAGTAGGGGTTCGGGGAGAGACTATGGCTACACCTTC.